A single T cell receptor (beta chain) is shown here with its context. The data belong to a study of blood T cell repertoires in COVID-19. Donors were grouped by their self-reported clinical history. TCRdb's table, derived via immunoSEQ multiplex PCR, lists solely in-frame clones and lacks some. Altogether about 160,000 clones are present, roughly 80% being singletons, with the ten largest covering about 3.7%. Looked up from germline, CDR1 is SGHRS and CDR2 is YFSETQ. CDR3 length equals 13 residues. The V gene end was trimmed by 0 bases and the J gene end by 5 bases; junction bases not matched to a gene: 1.

The receptor was isolated from a woman between 55 and 75 years old who had recovered from COVID-19. The chain has TRBV5-1 and TRBJ1-2; 7 bases line up with TRBD1. Material for sequencing was PBMCs or T cells enriched from blood (not recorded which). This chain's CDR3 is CASSLEQGYGYTF. The CDR3 DNA sequence: TGCGCCAGCAGCTTGGAACAGGGGTATGGCTACACCTTC.